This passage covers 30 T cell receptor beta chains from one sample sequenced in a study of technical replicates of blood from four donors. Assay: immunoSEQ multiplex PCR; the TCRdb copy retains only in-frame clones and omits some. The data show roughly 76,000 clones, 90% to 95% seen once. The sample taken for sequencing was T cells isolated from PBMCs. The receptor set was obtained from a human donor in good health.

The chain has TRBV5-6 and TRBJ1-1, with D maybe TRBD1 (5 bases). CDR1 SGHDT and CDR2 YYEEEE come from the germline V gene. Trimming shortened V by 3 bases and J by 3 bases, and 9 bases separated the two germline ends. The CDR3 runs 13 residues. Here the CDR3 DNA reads TGTGCCAGCAGCTCCGGGGGGGACACTGAAGCTTTCTTT. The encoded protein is CASSSGGDTEAFF.

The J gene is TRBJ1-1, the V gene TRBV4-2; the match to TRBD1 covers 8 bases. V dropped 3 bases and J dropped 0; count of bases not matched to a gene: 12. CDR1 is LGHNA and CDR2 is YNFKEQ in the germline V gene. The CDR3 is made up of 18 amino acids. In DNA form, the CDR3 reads TGTGCCAGCAGCCACGGACTTATTCAGGGGGCCCTGAACACTGAAGCTTTCTTT. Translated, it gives CASSHGLIQGALNTEAFF.

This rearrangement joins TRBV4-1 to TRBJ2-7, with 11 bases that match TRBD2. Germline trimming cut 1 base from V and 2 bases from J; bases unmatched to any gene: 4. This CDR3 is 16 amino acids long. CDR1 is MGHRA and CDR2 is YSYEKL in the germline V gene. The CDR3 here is CASSQATSGRTYEQYF. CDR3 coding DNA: TGCGCCAGCAGCCAAGCAACTAGCGGGAGAACCTACGAGCAGTACTTC.

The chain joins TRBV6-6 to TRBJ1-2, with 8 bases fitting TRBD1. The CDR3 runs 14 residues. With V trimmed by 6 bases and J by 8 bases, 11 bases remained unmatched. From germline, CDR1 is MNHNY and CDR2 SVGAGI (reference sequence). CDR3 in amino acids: CASSERTGLQGYTF. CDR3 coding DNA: TGTGCCAGCAGCGAACGGACAGGGCTACAAGGCTACACCTTC.

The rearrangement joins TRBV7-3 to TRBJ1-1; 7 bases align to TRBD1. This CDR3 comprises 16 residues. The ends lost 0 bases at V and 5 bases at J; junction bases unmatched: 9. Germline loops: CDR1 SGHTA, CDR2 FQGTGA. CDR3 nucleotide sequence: TGTGCCAGCAGCTTAACCCCAACACAGGGGTGGACTGAAGCTTTCTTT. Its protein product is CASSLTPTQGWTEAFF.

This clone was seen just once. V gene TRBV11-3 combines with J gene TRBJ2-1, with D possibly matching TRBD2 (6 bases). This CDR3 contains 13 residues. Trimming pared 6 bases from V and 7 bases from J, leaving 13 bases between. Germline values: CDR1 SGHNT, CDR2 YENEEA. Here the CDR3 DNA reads TGTGCCAGCAGTTCCTCGGAGGGGAATGAGCAGTTCTTC. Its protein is CASSSSEGNEQFF.

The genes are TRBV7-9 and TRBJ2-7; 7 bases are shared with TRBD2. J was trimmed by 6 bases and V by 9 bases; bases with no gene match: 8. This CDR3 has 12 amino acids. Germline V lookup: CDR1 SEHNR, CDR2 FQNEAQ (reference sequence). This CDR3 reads CASRQGGREQYF. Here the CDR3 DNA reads TGTGCCAGTCGGCAGGGAGGGCGCGAGCAGTACTTC.

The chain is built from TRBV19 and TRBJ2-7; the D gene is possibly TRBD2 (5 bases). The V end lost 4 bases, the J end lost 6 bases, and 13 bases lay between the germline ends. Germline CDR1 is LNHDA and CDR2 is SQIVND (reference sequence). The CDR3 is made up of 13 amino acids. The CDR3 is CASSTDDRGEQYF. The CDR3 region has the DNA TGTGCCAGTAGTACCGACGACCGGGGCGAGCAGTACTTC.

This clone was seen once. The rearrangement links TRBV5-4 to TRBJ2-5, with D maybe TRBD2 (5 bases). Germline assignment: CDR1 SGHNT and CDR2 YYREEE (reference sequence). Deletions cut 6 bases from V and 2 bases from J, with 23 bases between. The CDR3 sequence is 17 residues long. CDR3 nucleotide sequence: TGTGCCAGCACCCCTGGGAGTACACTGCGACTACAAGAGACCCAGTACTTC. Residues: CASTPGSTLRLQETQYF.

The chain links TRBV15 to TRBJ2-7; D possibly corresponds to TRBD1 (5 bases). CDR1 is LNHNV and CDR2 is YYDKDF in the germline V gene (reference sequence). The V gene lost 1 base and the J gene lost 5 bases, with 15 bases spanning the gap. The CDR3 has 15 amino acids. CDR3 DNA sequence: TGTGCCACCAGCAGAGTAGGGGATATATCGGACGAGCAGTACTTC. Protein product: CATSRVGDISDEQYF.

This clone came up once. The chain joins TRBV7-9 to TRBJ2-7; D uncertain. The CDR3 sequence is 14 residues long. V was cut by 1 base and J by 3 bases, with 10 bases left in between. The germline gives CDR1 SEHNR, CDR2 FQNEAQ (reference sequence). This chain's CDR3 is CASSLVEENYEQYF. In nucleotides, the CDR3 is TGTGCCAGCAGCTTAGTCGAGGAGAACTACGAGCAGTACTTC.

CDR3: CASSPPGYGYTF. CDR3 sequence (DNA): TGTGCCAGCAGCCCTCCCGGCTATGGCTACACCTTC. The chain links TRBV5-4 to TRBJ1-2; unclear D gene. CDR1 is SGHNT and CDR2 is YYREEE in the germline V gene (reference sequence). V was shortened by 4 bases and J by 4 bases, with 8 bases between the two germline ends. CDR3 length: 12 amino acids.

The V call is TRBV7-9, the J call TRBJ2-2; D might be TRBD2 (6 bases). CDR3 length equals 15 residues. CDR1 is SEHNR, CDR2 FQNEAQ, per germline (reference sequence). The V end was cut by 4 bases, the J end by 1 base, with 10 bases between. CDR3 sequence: CASSSVGGNTGELFF. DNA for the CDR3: TGTGCCAGCAGCTCTGTGGGGGGGAACACCGGGGAGCTGTTTTTT. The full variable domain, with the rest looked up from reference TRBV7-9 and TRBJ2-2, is DTGVSQNPRHKITKRGQNVTFRCDPISEHNRLYWYRQTLGQGPEFLTYFQNEAQLEKSRLLSDRFSAERPKGSFSTLEIQRTEQGDSAMYLCASSSVGGNTGELFFGEGSRLTVL.

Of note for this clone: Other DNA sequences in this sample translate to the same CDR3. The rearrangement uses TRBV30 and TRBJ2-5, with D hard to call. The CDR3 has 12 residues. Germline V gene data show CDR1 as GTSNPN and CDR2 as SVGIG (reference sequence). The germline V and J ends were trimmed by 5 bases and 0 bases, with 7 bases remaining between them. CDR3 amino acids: CAWSANQETQYF. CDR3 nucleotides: TGTGCCTGGTCCGCTAACCAAGAGACCCAGTACTTC.

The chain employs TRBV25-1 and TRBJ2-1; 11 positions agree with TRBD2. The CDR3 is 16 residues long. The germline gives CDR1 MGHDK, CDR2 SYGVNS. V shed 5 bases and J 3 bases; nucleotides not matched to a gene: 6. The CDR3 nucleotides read TGTGCCAGCAGTACGGGACTAGCGGCGTTCTACAATGAGCAGTTCTTC. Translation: CASSTGLAAFYNEQFF.

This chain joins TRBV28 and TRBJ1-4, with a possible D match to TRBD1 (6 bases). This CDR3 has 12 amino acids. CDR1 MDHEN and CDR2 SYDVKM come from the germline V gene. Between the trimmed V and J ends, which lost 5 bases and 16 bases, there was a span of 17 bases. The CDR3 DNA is TGTGCCAGCAGTGGTATACATGGACAGCGGTTTTTT. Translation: CASSGIHGQRFF.

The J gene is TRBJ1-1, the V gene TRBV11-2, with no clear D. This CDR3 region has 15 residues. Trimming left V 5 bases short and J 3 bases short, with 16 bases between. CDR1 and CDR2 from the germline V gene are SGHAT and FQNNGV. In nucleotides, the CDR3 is TGTGCCAGCAGCCGGCGTTTCGGGGAGGACACTGAAGCTTTCTTT. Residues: CASSRRFGEDTEAFF.

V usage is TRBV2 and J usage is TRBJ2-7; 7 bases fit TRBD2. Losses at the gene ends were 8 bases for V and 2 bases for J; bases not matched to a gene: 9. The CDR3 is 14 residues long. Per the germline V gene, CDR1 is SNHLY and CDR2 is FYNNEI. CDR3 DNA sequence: TGTGCCAGCGCCGGGGACTACCCCACCTACGAGCAGTACTTC. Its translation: CASAGDYPTYEQYF.

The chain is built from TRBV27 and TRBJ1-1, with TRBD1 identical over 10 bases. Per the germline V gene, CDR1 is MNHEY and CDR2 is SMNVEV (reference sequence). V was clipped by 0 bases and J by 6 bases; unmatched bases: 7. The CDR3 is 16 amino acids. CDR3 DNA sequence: TGTGCCAGCAGTTTATCGGAGGGACAGGGGAGTTCTGAAGCTTTCTTT. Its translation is CASSLSEGQGSSEAFF.

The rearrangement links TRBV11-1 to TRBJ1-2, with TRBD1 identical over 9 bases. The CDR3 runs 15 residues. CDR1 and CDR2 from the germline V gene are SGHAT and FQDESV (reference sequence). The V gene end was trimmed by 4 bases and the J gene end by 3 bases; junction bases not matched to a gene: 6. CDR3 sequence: CASSSSGTGYYGYTF. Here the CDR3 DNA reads TGTGCCAGCAGCTCCTCCGGGACAGGGTACTATGGCTACACCTTC.

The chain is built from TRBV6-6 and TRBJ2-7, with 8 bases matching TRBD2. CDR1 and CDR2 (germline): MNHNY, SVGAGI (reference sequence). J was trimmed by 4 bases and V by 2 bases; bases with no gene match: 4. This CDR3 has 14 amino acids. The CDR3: CASSYLSGVYEQYF. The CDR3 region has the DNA TGTGCCAGCAGTTACCTTAGCGGGGTGTACGAGCAGTACTTC.

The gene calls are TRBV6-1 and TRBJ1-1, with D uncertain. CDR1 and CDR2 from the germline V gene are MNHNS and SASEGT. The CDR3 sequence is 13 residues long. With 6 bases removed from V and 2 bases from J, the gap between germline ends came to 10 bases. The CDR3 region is CASSLTVNTEAFF. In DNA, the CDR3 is TGTGCCAGCAGCCTCACGGTAAACACTGAAGCTTTCTTT.

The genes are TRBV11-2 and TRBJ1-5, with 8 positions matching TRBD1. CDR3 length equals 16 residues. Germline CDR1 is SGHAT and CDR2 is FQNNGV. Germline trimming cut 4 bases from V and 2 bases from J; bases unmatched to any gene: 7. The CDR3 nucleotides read TGTGCCAGCAGCTCCCTAACAGGGGGACGCAATCAGCCCCAGCATTTT. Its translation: CASSSLTGGRNQPQHF. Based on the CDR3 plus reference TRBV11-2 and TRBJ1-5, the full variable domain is EAGVAQSPRYKIIEKRQSVAFWCNPISGHATLYWYQQILGQGPKLLIQFQNNGVVDDSQLPKDRFSAERLKGVDSTLKIQPAKLEDSAVYLCASSSLTGGRNQPQHFGDGTRLSIL.

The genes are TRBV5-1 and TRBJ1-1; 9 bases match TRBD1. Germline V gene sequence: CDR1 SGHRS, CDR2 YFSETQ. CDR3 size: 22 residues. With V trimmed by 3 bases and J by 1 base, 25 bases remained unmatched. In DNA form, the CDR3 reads TGCGCCAGCAGCTCAATAAACAACGGGACAGGGTGGCCCCTTAAGGGGAACACTGAAGCTTTCTTT. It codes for CASSSINNGTGWPLKGNTEAFF.

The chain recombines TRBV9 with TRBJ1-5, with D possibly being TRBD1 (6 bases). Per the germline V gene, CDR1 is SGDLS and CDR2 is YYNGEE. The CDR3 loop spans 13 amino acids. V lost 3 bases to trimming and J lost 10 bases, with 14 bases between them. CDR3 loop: CASSGATGQPQHF. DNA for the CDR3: TGTGCCAGCAGCGGGGCGACGGGACAACCCCAGCATTTT.

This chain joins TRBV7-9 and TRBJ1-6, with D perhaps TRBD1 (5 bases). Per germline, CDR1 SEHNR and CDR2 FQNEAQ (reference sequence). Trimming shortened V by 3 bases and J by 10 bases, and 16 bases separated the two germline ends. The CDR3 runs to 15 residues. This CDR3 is CASSFGALHESPLHF. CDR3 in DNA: TGTGCCAGCAGCTTTGGGGCCTTGCACGAATCACCCCTCCACTTT.

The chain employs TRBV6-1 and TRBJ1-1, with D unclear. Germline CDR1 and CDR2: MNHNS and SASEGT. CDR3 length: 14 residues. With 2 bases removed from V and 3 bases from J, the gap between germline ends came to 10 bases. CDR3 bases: TGTGCCAGCAGTGAAACTCTTCAGGACACTGAAGCTTTCTTT. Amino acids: CASSETLQDTEAFF.

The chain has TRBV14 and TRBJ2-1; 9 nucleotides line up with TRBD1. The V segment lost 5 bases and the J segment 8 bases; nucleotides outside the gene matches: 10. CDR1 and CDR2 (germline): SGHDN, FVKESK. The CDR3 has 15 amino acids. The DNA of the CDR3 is TGTGCCAGCAGCGCCCGGGACAGGGTATGGGATGAGCAGTTCTTC. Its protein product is CASSARDRVWDEQFF.

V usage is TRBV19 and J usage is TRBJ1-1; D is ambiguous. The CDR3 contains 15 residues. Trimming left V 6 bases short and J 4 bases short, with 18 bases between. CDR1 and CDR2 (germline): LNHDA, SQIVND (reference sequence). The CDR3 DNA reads TGTGCCAGTAGCGGAGGGTTTTTGGGAACCACTGAAGCTTTCTTT. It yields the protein CASSGGFLGTTEAFF.

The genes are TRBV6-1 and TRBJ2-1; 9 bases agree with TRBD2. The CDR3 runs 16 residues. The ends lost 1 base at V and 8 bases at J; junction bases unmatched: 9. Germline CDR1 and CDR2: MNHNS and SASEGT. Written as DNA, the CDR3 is TGTGCCAGCAGTGAAGTCGGAGGCGGGGGGGCCCATGAGCAGTTCTTC. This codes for CASSEVGGGGAHEQFF.